These T cell receptor beta chains were read from a single sample in a study of regulatory T cells in long-lasting Graves disease. TCRdb fed the multiplex PCR reads into MiXCR, producing one record per CDR3 protein. Of around 460,000 distinct CDR3 sequences in the sample, about 20% were seen once. This specimen consisted of peripheral blood mononuclear cells (PBMCs), obtained when the disease was refractory, from a patient treated with antithyroid drugs. These receptors were taken from a female donor with Graves disease. Each CDR3 is given with its conserved first and last residue. The D gene is left open where the match is weak. Not all rows give a size; the values are once, few, many and, for expanded clones, a class.

few,TRBD1,TRBV6-1,TRBJ2-2,CASSQRQGQVLFF,TGTGCCAGCAGCCAGCGACAGGGACAAGTGCTGTTTTTT
NA,TRBD1,TRBV28,TRBJ2-7,CASSPPGQANSYEQYF,TGTGCCAGCAGTCCCCCGGGACAGGCTAACTCCTACGAGCAGTACTTC
NA,NA,TRBV24-1,TRBJ2-5,CATSAGPGPTQETQYF,TGTGCCACCAGTGCCGGCCCGGGACCTACCCAAGAGACCCAGTACTTC
many,TRBD1,TRBV6-1,TRBJ1-2,CASSGQGPGYTF,TGTGCCAGCAGCGGACAGGGACCTGGCTACACCTTC
NA,NA,TRBV6-5,TRBJ1-1,CASSYSSGYTEAFF,TGTGCCAGCAGTTACTCGAGCGGATACACTGAAGCTTTCTTT
many,TRBD2,TRBV28,TRBJ2-2,CASAFAGGPNTGELFF,TGTGCGAGCGCCTTCGCGGGGGGACCGAACACCGGGGAGCTGTTTTTT
many,NA,TRBV28,TRBJ1-5,CASGDGNQPQHF,TGTGCCAGCGGGGACGGCAATCAGCCCCAGCATTTT
many,NA,TRBV11-2,TRBJ2-5,CASSHRAEPPETQYF,TGTGCCAGCAGCCACAGAGCGGAACCCCCGGAGACCCAGTACTTC
many,NA,TRBV28,TRBJ2-5,CASTPGGAGEETQYF,TGTGCCAGCACCCCTGGGGGGGCAGGGGAAGAGACCCAGTACTTC
many,NA,TRBV29-1,TRBJ1-1,CSVEPGKNTEAFF,TGCAGCGTTGAACCAGGGAAGAACACTGAAGCTTTCTTT
NA,NA,TRBV6-2/TRBV6-3,TRBJ1-5,CASSYVGQGKNQPQHF,TGTGCCAGCAGTTACGTCGGGCAGGGCAAGAATCAGCCCCAGCATTTT
many,NA,TRBV2,TRBJ2-5,CASSVRAGGWSKETQYF,TGTGCCAGCAGTGTAAGGGCTGGGGGATGGTCGAAGGAGACCCAGTACTTC
NA,NA,TRBV7-3,TRBJ2-7,CASSLGRVTSYEQYF,TGTGCCAGCAGCTTAGGCAGAGTGACCTCCTACGAGCAGTACTTC
NA,NA,TRBV7-2,TRBJ2-5,CASSLSTGEGQETQYF,TGTGCCAGCAGCTTATCAACAGGGGAGGGCCAAGAGACCCAGTACTTC
NA,NA,TRBV5-1,TRBJ2-7,CASSLTFMGERSYEQYF,TGCGCCAGCAGCTTGACTTTCATGGGGGAGCGGTCCTACGAGCAGTACTTC
many,NA,TRBV10-3,TRBJ2-5,CAISSGVAQETQYF,TGTGCCATCAGTTCAGGGGTGGCCCAAGAGACCCAGTACTTC
many,NA,TRBV11-2,TRBJ2-2,CASSLYGELFF,TGTGCCAGCAGTTTATACGGGGAGCTGTTTTTT
few,NA,TRBV24-1,TRBJ2-5,CATGQLHSETQYF,TGTGCCACCGGACAGCTTCATTCAGAGACCCAGTACTTC
many,TRBD1,TRBV6-2/TRBV6-3,TRBJ1-2,CASSYGTGGHGYTF,TGTGCCAGCAGTTACGGGACAGGGGGCCATGGCTACACCTTC
many,NA,TRBV20-1,TRBJ1-2,CSARGEFYGYTF,TGCAGTGCCCGGGGGGAGTTCTATGGCTACACCTTC
few,TRBD2,TRBV6-1,TRBJ2-7,CASSEGMGTSPQYF,TGTGCCAGCAGTGAAGGTATGGGGACTAGCCCCCAGTACTTC
NA,TRBD1,TRBV30,TRBJ1-2,CAWSNRGDYGYTF,TGTGCCTGGAGTAACAGGGGGGACTATGGCTACACCTTC
many,TRBD1,TRBV20-1,TRBJ2-7,CSAVDRGLNEQYF,TGCAGTGCTGTCGACAGGGGGCTTAACGAGCAGTACTTC
once,TRBD1,TRBV12-3/TRBV12-4,TRBJ2-3,CASSSGQGPTDTQYF,TGTGCCAGCAGTTCAGGACAGGGACCCACAGATACGCAGTATTTT